One and the same sample provided the 14 T cell receptor beta chains below, sequenced in a study of T cells after yellow fever vaccination (dated by TCRdb to between 2018 and 2021). The sample's treatment or condition label, decoded: live attenuated yellow fever vaccine strain. The library relied on 5' RACE. Sequencing was performed on an Illumina NovaSeq 6000. TCRdb trimmed the raw reads at Q25, called clones with MiXCR and kept productive beta chains. Identical CDR3 proteins give one entry, which carries the most common genes and DNA. The sample table holds about 300,000 distinct CDR3 sequences, of which 3% to 4.5% were seen once. Clones ranked in the top ten supply 24% of the sample. The input for sequencing was PBMCs, taken 5 days after the yellow fever booster vaccination. These receptors were taken from a man in his late teens or twenties who received the YFV17D yellow fever vaccine.

This clonotype was detected a few times. This chain connects TRBV4-3 to TRBJ2-2; 7 nucleotides line up with TRBD1. The germline gives CDR1 LGHNA, CDR2 YSLEER. The CDR3 spans 12 residues. With V trimmed by 5 bases and J by 12 bases, 6 bases remained unmatched. The CDR3 DNA is TGCGCCAGCAGCTCCCCGGACAGGAAGCTGTTTTTT. Translated: CASSSPDRKLFF.

This clonotype has at least ten counts. The chain couples TRBV5-1 to TRBJ2-1, with D possibly matching TRBD2 (5 bases). CDR1 SGHRS and CDR2 YFSETQ come from the germline V gene. Deletions cut 0 bases from V and 12 bases from J, with 7 bases between. CDR3 length: 11 residues. The CDR3 DNA reads TGCGCCAGCAGCTTGGTGGGAGTGCAGTTCTTC. Amino acid sequence: CASSLVGVQFF.

The genes are TRBV4-1 and TRBJ2-1; D is tentatively TRBD1 or TRBD2 (5 bases each). The CDR3 is 20 residues long. Germline values: CDR1 MGHRA, CDR2 YSYEKL. V gave up 4 bases and J gave up 2 bases, with 27 bases separating them. As DNA, the CDR3 is TGCGCCAGCAGCCCAGAGGGGTCATTAGGTCAGGGAGAGGCCTACAATGAGCAGTTCTTC. Its translation is CASSPEGSLGQGEAYNEQFF.

The chain couples TRBV10-3 to TRBJ1-6; a possible D gene is TRBD1 (5 bases). CDR1 and CDR2 (germline): ENHRY, SYGVKD. V was shortened by 3 bases and J by 5 bases, with 8 bases between the two germline ends. The CDR3 totals 14 residues. CDR3 bases: TGTGCCATCAGTGACAGGGTAAATAATTCACCCCTCCACTTT. Its protein product is CAISDRVNNSPLHF.

This clonotype appeared a few times. The CDR3 reads CSASKEGRNEQFF. CDR3 bases: TGCAGTGCTAGTAAGGAGGGCAGGAATGAGCAGTTCTTC. V gene TRBV20-1 combines with J gene TRBJ2-1; possible D gene TRBD2, 6 bases. Trimming left V 3 bases short and J 7 bases short, with 13 bases between. The germline V gene has CDR1 DFQATT and CDR2 SNEGSKA (reference sequence). This CDR3 is 13 amino acids long.

This clonotype was counted many times. The chain links TRBV4-2 to TRBJ2-2; D might be TRBD2 (6 bases). CDR1 and CDR2 (germline): LGHNA, YNFKEQ. V dropped 0 bases and J dropped 3 bases, with 11 bases sitting between them. This CDR3 is built from 16 residues. In DNA form, the CDR3 reads TGTGCCAGCAGCCAAGATGCAGGACTATACACCGGGGAGCTGTTTTTT. It translates to CASSQDAGLYTGELFF.

The table lists this clonotype with a few counts. V usage is TRBV2 and J usage is TRBJ2-2; no reliable D call. Trimming left V 7 bases short and J 6 bases short, with 3 bases between. The CDR3 has 10 residues. Germline V CDR1 and CDR2: SNHLY, FYNNEI. The CDR3 region is CASKPGELFF. The DNA for the CDR3 is TGTGCCAGCAAACCCGGGGAGCTGTTTTTT.

This clonotype was found a few times. V and J are TRBV5-4 and TRBJ2-2, with a tentative D call TRBD1 (5 bases). Trimming removed 4 bases from V and 2 bases from J, with 12 bases in between. The V gene's germline CDR1 is SGHNT and CDR2 YYREEE (reference sequence). The CDR3 loop spans 15 amino acids. The CDR3 coding sequence is TGTGCCAGCAGCGTAGGGGCCCCAAACACCGGGGAGCTGTTTTTT. The encoded protein is CASSVGAPNTGELFF.

The chain joins TRBV5-6 to TRBJ2-7; D remains unclear. Germline CDR1 reads SGHDT; CDR2 reads YYEEEE. This CDR3 has 14 amino acids. V lost 1 base and J lost 2, with 10 bases in between. CDR3 in DNA: TGTGCCAGCAGCTTGCCACGGAGAACCTACGAGCAGTACTTC. This codes for CASSLPRRTYEQYF.

This clonotype was found a few times. The CDR3 sequence is CASSRAGTLYNEQFF. In DNA, the CDR3 is TGCGCCAGCAGTCGAGCGGGCACCCTATACAATGAGCAGTTCTTC. The chain employs TRBV10-2 and TRBJ2-1, with a possible D match to TRBD2 (6 bases). Germline assignment: CDR1 WSHSY and CDR2 SAAADI. The CDR3 is made up of 15 amino acids. Trimming took off 5 bases at V and 4 bases at J, with 15 bases between the two ends.

This clonotype was counted between two and nine times. This chain joins TRBV20-1 and TRBJ1-2; D remains unclear. Germline V gene sequence: CDR1 DFQATT, CDR2 SNEGSKA (reference sequence). The V gene lost 5 bases and the J gene lost 8 bases, with 6 bases spanning the gap. The CDR3 runs 9 residues. CDR3 bases: TGCAGTGCTGAAGGAGGCTACACCTTC. Amino acid sequence: CSAEGGYTF.

J is TRBJ2-1 and V is TRBV5-1; D might be TRBD1 (6 bases). The CDR3 totals 14 residues. The germline V and J ends were trimmed by 1 base and 6 bases, with 11 bases remaining between them. Germline V gene lookup returns CDR1 SGHRS and CDR2 YFSETQ. In DNA, the CDR3 is TGCGCCAGCAGCTTGATTCCACAGGGCAATGAGCAGTTCTTC. Protein product: CASSLIPQGNEQFF. The entire variable domain, with the rest obtained from reference TRBV5-1 and TRBJ2-1, is as follows: KAGVTQTPRYLIKTRGQQVTLSCSPISGHRSVSWYQQTPGQGLQFLFEYFSETQRNKGNFPGRFSGRQFSNSRSEMNVSTLELGDSALYLCASSLIPQGNEQFFGPGTRLTVL.

This clonotype turned up a few times. The chain links TRBV19 to TRBJ1-5, with 8 bases matching TRBD1. Per the germline V gene, CDR1 is LNHDA and CDR2 is SQIVND (reference sequence). Germline trimming cut 10 bases from V and 0 bases from J; bases unmatched to any gene: 8. The CDR3 runs 15 residues. The CDR3 loop reads CAISDRGNSNQPQHF. DNA of the CDR3: TGTGCCATCTCCGACAGGGGAAATAGCAATCAGCCCCAGCATTTT.

Ten or more counts support this clonotype. V gene TRBV14 combines with J gene TRBJ1-2; 7 positions agree with TRBD1. Germline V gene data show CDR1 as SGHDN and CDR2 as FVKESK. This CDR3 region has 13 residues. With 4 bases clipped from V and 7 bases from J, the junction kept 6 bases outside the gene matches. The CDR3 DNA sequence: TGTGCCAGCAGCCGGGACAGACGTCTTGGCTACACCTTC. This gives the protein CASSRDRRLGYTF.